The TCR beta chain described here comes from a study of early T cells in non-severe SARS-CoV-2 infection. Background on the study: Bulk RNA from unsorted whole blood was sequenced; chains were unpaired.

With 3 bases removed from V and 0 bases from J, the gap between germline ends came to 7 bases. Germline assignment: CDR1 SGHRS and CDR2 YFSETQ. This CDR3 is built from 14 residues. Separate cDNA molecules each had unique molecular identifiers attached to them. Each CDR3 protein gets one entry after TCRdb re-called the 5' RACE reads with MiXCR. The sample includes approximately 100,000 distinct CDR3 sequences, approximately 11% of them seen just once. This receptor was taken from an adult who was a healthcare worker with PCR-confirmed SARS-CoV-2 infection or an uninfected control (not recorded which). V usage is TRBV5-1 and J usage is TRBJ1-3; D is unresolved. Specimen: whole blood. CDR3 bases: TGCGCCAGCAGCTCGCTGTCCTCTGGAAACACCATATATTTT. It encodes CASSSLSSGNTIYF.